These 29 T cell receptor beta chains originate from one sample sequenced in a study of cytomegalovirus exposure and HLA in healthy donors. Use of 60 Vbeta and 13 Jbeta primers characterized the PCR. Sequencing was performed with immunoSEQ multiplex PCR; in TCRdb, only in-frame clones are kept and a portion is missing. Here the sample spans roughly 140,000 clones, 79% being singletons. The specimen was PBMCs. These receptors came from a man aged 50 to 59 in good health and CMV-seropositive.

The chain employs TRBV2 and TRBJ2-7; possibly TRBD1 for D (5 bases). The CDR3 length is 13 residues. CDR1 and CDR2 (germline): SNHLY, FYNNEI. Trimming removed 6 bases at V and 5 bases at J, with 14 bases between. The CDR3 DNA reads as TGTGCCAGCAGACCAAACCTGGGGCACGAGCAGTACTTC. Protein sequence: CASRPNLGHEQYF.

The chain uses TRBV6-1 and TRBJ2-5; unclear D gene. CDR3 length: 11 residues. Germline loops: CDR1 MNHNS, CDR2 SASEGT. The V and J ends lost 3 bases and 9 bases respectively, with 8 bases between them. The CDR3 here is CASSDRISQYF. CDR3 in DNA: TGTGCCAGCAGTGACAGAATTTCCCAGTACTTC.

With respect to this clone: An end of the junction differs from the germline gene, which may be a read error. This sequence joins TRBV18 and TRBJ1-1, with D unclear. This CDR3 region has 12 residues. CDR1 and CDR2 (germline): KGHSH, LQKENI. CDR3 residues: CASSPDGREILF. DNA for the CDR3: TGTGCCAGCTCACCCGACGGCCGGGAGATTTTGTTT.

This chain joins TRBV5-5 and TRBJ2-1; 9 nucleotides match TRBD1. The germline CDR1 and CDR2 sequences are SGHKS and YYEKEE (reference sequence). The CDR3 spans 13 residues. The V segment lost 4 bases and the J segment 7 bases; nucleotides outside the gene matches: 3. The CDR3: CASSPGTGNEQFF. In nucleotides, the CDR3 is TGTGCCAGCAGCCCCGGGACAGGGAATGAGCAGTTCTTC.

This clone was seen once. The DNA for the CDR3 is TGTGCCAGCAGGGTTAGCTCCTACAATGAGCAGTTCTTC. Protein sequence: CASRVSSYNEQFF. The V call is TRBV6-1, the J call TRBJ2-1; D gene ambiguous. The germline gives CDR1 MNHNS, CDR2 SASEGT. V dropped 6 bases and J dropped 0 bases, with 6 bases sitting between them. The CDR3 is made up of 13 amino acids.

In the case of this clone: The identical CDR3 is also encoded by other nucleotide sequences in the sample. The J gene is TRBJ2-5, the V gene TRBV5-5, with D unresolved. Germline V gene lookup returns CDR1 SGHKS and CDR2 YYEKEE (reference sequence). Deletions cut 0 bases from V and 5 bases from J, with 5 bases between. This CDR3 is 12 amino acids long. CDR3 sequence reads: CASSLDAETQYF. The CDR3 DNA sequence: TGTGCCAGCAGCTTGGATGCGGAGACCCAGTACTTC.

This clone appeared once. The chain is built from TRBV29-1 and TRBJ2-7, with 7 nucleotides matching TRBD1. Trimming took 7 bases from V and 2 from J; bases not matched to a gene: 5. Germline V CDR1 and CDR2: SQVTM, ANQGSEA. This CDR3 is built from 12 residues. For the CDR3, the DNA is TGCAGCGCCGAGGGGGCGGCCTACGAGCAGTACTTC. This codes for CSAEGAAYEQYF.

CDR3 sequence reads: CASSFRQPQHF. The CDR3 region has the DNA TGTGCCAGCAGTTTTCGTCAGCCCCAGCATTTT. V and J are TRBV28 and TRBJ1-5, with no clear D. V gave up 3 bases and J gave up 6 bases, with 3 bases separating them. The CDR3 is made up of 11 amino acids. Per the germline V gene, CDR1 is MDHEN and CDR2 is SYDVKM. Based on the CDR3 plus reference TRBV28 and TRBJ1-5, the full variable domain is DVKVTQSSRYLVKRTGEKVFLECVQDMDHENMFWYRQDPGLGLRLIYFSYDVKMKEKGDIPEGYSVSREKKERFSLILESASTNQTSMYLCASSFRQPQHFGDGTRLSIL.

The chain has TRBV30 and TRBJ2-7; 9 bases map to TRBD2. CDR3 length: 15 amino acids. V shed 3 bases and J 0 bases; nucleotides not matched to a gene: 6. Germline CDR1 is GTSNPN and CDR2 is SVGIG (reference sequence). CDR3 sequence: CAWSSLAGSSYEQYF. Here the CDR3 DNA reads TGTGCCTGGAGCTCACTAGCGGGCTCCTCCTACGAGCAGTACTTC.

This clone appeared a single time. This chain uses TRBV7-3 with TRBJ1-1; tentative D call: TRBD1 (5 bases). The V end was cut by 5 bases, the J end by 2 bases, with 9 bases between. CDR3 length: 13 amino acids. The germline V gene encodes CDR1 SGHTA and CDR2 FQGTGA. CDR3 nucleotides: TGTGCCAGCAGCCCGGGGACTAACACTGAAGCTTTCTTT. Residues: CASSPGTNTEAFF.

Only a few counts were recorded for this clone. CDR3 loop: CASSLLGQGAQDTEAFF. CDR3 sequence (DNA): TGCGCCAGCAGCTTGCTCGGACAGGGGGCACAGGACACTGAAGCTTTCTTT. The chain has TRBV5-1 and TRBJ1-1, with 11 bases lining up with TRBD1. Trimming took 1 base from V and 3 from J; bases not matched to a gene: 8. CDR3 size: 17 residues. The germline V gene encodes CDR1 SGHRS and CDR2 YFSETQ.

The genes are TRBV10-3 and TRBJ2-1; TRBD2 agrees at 9 bases. Per germline, CDR1 ENHRY and CDR2 SYGVKD. CDR3 size: 16 residues. Trimming at V came to 4 bases and at J to 1 base, leaving 5 bases not matched to a gene. The CDR3 DNA reads TGTGCCATCAGTGCTGGGGCGGGAGGGTCCTACAATGAGCAGTTCTTC. This translates into CAISAGAGGSYNEQFF.

The chain's CDR3 is CSVEIAGAPGSNEQFF. In nucleotides, the CDR3 is TGCAGCGTTGAAATCGCGGGAGCCCCAGGCTCGAATGAGCAGTTCTTC. The V call is TRBV29-1, the J call TRBJ2-1; TRBD2 aligns across 7 bases. Germline V lookup: CDR1 SQVTM, CDR2 ANQGSEA. The CDR3 covers 16 residues. Unmatched junction bases numbered 14, after V lost 2 bases and J lost 7 bases.

The chain recombines TRBV7-9 with TRBJ2-4; tentative D call: TRBD2 (6 bases). Germline V gives CDR1 SEHNR, CDR2 FQNEAQ (reference sequence). V was clipped by 8 bases and J by 5 bases, with 13 bases between them. This CDR3 contains 13 residues. The CDR3 coding sequence is TGTGCCAGCGCTAAGTCGGGGGAAAACATTCAGTACTTC. It specifies CASAKSGENIQYF.

This chain uses TRBV27 with TRBJ2-1; 9 bases line up with TRBD2. This CDR3 contains 15 residues. Germline V gene sequence: CDR1 MNHEY, CDR2 SMNVEV (reference sequence). With 8 bases clipped from V and 2 bases from J, the junction kept 7 bases outside the gene matches. CDR3 DNA: TGTGCCAGCCAAGCGGCTAGCGGGACCTACAATGAGCAGTTCTTC. Its protein product is CASQAASGTYNEQFF.

The V gene is TRBV6-1, the J gene TRBJ2-5; 10 nucleotides line up with TRBD1. The closer fit of TRBJ2-7 to the DNA end suggests the J call may be wrong. Germline V gene sequence: CDR1 MNHNS, CDR2 SASEGT. The CDR3 contains 14 residues. CDR3 DNA sequence: TGTGCCAGCAGTCCCCGGGACAGGGGATACGAGCAGTACTTC. As protein: CASSPRDRGYEQYF.

This clone was counted a few times. V gene TRBV6-1 combines with J gene TRBJ1-3; D is ambiguous. CDR1 is MNHNS, CDR2 SASEGT, per germline. V was pared by 4 bases and J by 8 bases, with 15 bases between. This CDR3 has 14 amino acids. CDR3 sequence reads: CASSARGDMDTIYF. The CDR3 nucleotides are TGTGCCAGCAGTGCCCGCGGGGATATGGACACCATATATTTT.

This chain joins TRBV30 and TRBJ2-7; TRBD2 matches at 7 bases. Per the germline V gene, CDR1 is GTSNPN and CDR2 is SVGIG (reference sequence). V lost 2 bases, J lost 1 base, and 11 bases stayed unmatched. CDR3 length: 16 amino acids. The CDR3 here is CAWSPFSSGPSYEQYF. Written as DNA, the CDR3 is TGTGCCTGGAGTCCCTTTTCTAGCGGACCATCCTACGAGCAGTACTTC.

V is TRBV5-1 and J is TRBJ1-4; TRBD1 is a possible D gene (5 bases). Germline CDR1 and CDR2: SGHRS and YFSETQ. This CDR3 comprises 15 residues. Trimming took 0 bases from V and 7 from J, leaving 13 bases between them. CDR3 loop: CASSLGQLGTEKLFF. DNA of the CDR3: TGCGCCAGCAGCTTGGGACAGCTTGGAACTGAAAAACTGTTTTTT.

This chain uses TRBV9 with TRBJ2-3; 9 nucleotides line up with TRBD2. This CDR3 comprises 14 residues. Germline V gene data show CDR1 as SGDLS and CDR2 as YYNGEE. The V gene end was trimmed by 6 bases and the J gene end by 10 bases; junction bases not matched to a gene: 12. For the CDR3, the DNA is TGTGCCAGCAAACGGACTAGCGCTAGTGGAGCGCAGTATTTT. It is translated as CASKRTSASGAQYF. Using reference TRBV9 and TRBJ2-3 for the parts outside the CDR3, the full variable domain is DSGVTQTPKHLITATGQRVTLRCSPRSGDLSVYWYQQSLDQGLQFLIQYYNGEERAKGNILERFSAQQFPDLHSELNLSSLELGDSALYFCASKRTSASGAQYFGPGTRLTVL.

The J gene is TRBJ1-5, the V gene TRBV7-3; D remains unclear. V was cut by 2 bases and J by 4 bases, with 6 bases left in between. The V gene's germline CDR1 is SGHTA and CDR2 FQGTGA. CDR3 length: 13 residues. In DNA form, the CDR3 reads TGTGCCAGCAGCTTAGACACAAATCAGCCCCAGCATTTT. It translates to CASSLDTNQPQHF.

The V and J genes are TRBV28 and TRBJ2-7, with 8 bases identical to TRBD2. Per the germline V gene, CDR1 is MDHEN and CDR2 is SYDVKM. The V and J ends lost 4 bases and 4 bases, in that order; junction bases with no gene match: 6. The CDR3 totals 14 residues. The CDR3 bases are TGTGCCAGCAGTTCTTACAGCGGGAGTTACGAGCAGTACTTC. It specifies CASSSYSGSYEQYF.

This chain links TRBV18 with TRBJ1-6, with 9 bases matching TRBD1. The V gene end was trimmed by 5 bases and the J gene end by 4 bases; junction bases not matched to a gene: 3. Germline V gene data show CDR1 as KGHSH and CDR2 as LQKENI. The CDR3 covers 15 residues. The CDR3 DNA follows: TGTGCCAGCTCATCTGGACAGGGGTATAATTCACCCCTCCACTTT. Translating gives CASSSGQGYNSPLHF.

The chain is built from TRBV18 and TRBJ2-7; TRBD1 might be the D (6 bases). Germline assignment: CDR1 KGHSH and CDR2 LQKENI. Trimming cost V 3 bases and J 1 base, with 13 bases left between them. The CDR3 has 15 amino acids. CDR3 region: CASSPGAGQSYEQYF. The CDR3 coding sequence is TGTGCCAGCTCACCTGGTGCCGGACAGTCCTACGAGCAGTACTTC. The full variable domain, in which reference TRBV18 and TRBJ2-7 provide the parts outside the CDR3, is NAGVMQNPRHLVRRRGQEARLRCSPMKGHSHVYWYRQLPEEGLKFMVYLQKENIIDESGMPKERFSAEFPKEGPSILRIQQVVRGDSAAYFCASSPGAGQSYEQYFGPGTRLTVT.

The chain has TRBV11-2 and TRBJ2-1; 7 positions agree with TRBD1. Germline V gene sequence: CDR1 SGHAT, CDR2 FQNNGV. The V segment lost 2 bases and the J segment 3 bases; nucleotides outside the gene matches: 10. The CDR3 consists of 17 residues. CDR3 sequence: CASSLYFSGQIYNEQFF. DNA of the CDR3: TGTGCCAGCAGCTTATACTTCTCGGGACAGATCTACAATGAGCAGTTCTTC.

The chain has TRBV7-8 and TRBJ2-7; 7 nucleotides line up with TRBD1. With 1 base clipped from V and 0 bases from J, the junction kept 3 bases outside the gene matches. The germline V gene has CDR1 SGHVS and CDR2 FQNEAQ. The length of the CDR3 is 15 residues. In DNA, the CDR3 is TGTGCCAGCAGCTTAGGGGGGACAGTCTCCTACGAGCAGTACTTC. Translated, it gives CASSLGGTVSYEQYF.

The chain employs TRBV4-1 and TRBJ2-1; possible D gene TRBD1, 5 bases. This CDR3 contains 16 residues. Trimming left V 1 base short and J 8 bases short, with 18 bases between. Germline CDR1 MGHRA, CDR2 YSYEKL. For the CDR3, the DNA is TGCGCCAGCAGCCAAGGCACCCATGGGGCCAAATATGAGCAGTTCTTC. Residues: CASSQGTHGAKYEQFF.

This chain links TRBV5-1 with TRBJ2-7; 7 bases fit TRBD1. The trim removed 0 bases at V and 3 bases at J, leaving 6 bases unmatched. CDR3 size: 15 residues. The germline gives CDR1 SGHRS, CDR2 YFSETQ. The CDR3 sequence: CASSLGRDRGYEQYF. The CDR3 DNA reads TGCGCCAGCAGCTTGGGCCGGGACAGAGGCTACGAGCAGTACTTC.

The CDR3 protein is CASSSDKSGANVLTF. The CDR3 DNA reads TGTGCCAGCAGTTCGGACAAGTCTGGGGCCAACGTCCTGACTTTC. The rearrangement uses TRBV28 and TRBJ2-6, with D possibly matching TRBD1 (5 bases). Germline V gene sequence: CDR1 MDHEN, CDR2 SYDVKM. V lost 4 bases and J 1 base, leaving 8 bases between the germline ends. This CDR3 is built from 15 residues.